Sequencing of this T cell receptor (beta chain) was carried out in a study of prognosis after radiotherapy for stage I lung cancer. The study amplified the TCR beta CDR3 region from genomic DNA. This amplification was carried out by two rounds of multiplex PCR. Used in first-round PCR were primers specific to each TRBV and TRBJ gene. TCRdb reprocessed the multiplex PCR reads via MiXCR and lists one record per CDR3 protein. The data contain around 26,000 distinct CDR3 sequences, roughly two fifths of them singletons. The source material was PBMCs, sampled before or after stereotactic body radiation therapy (not recorded which). The receptor's source is a donor over 45 with non-small cell lung cancer.

As DNA, the CDR3 is TGTGCCAGCAGGGAACAGGACTCTGGGGCCAACGTCCTGACTTTC. Its protein product is CASREQDSGANVLTF. The gene calls are TRBV12-3 or TRBV12-4 and TRBJ2-6; maybe TRBD1 (5 bases). The length of the CDR3 is 15 residues. Between the trimmed V and J ends, which lost 6 bases and 0 bases, there was a span of 9 bases.